This T cell receptor beta chain stems from a study of technical replicates of blood from a handful of donors. This CDR3 is built from 19 residues. CDR1 MGHRA and CDR2 YSYEKL come from the germline V gene. V lost 0 bases, J lost 5 bases, and 14 bases stayed unmatched. Sequenced by immunoSEQ multiplex PCR; TCRdb stores in-frame clones only, minus some. The sample gives tens of thousands of clones, around 90% of which show up once; roughly 0.36% is in the top ten. V usage is TRBV4-1 and J usage is TRBJ2-5; TRBD2 aligns across 11 bases. Sequenced: T cells isolated from PBMCs. The source is a human donor in good health. The CDR3 here is CASSQDRKTSGIRRETQYF. The CDR3 nucleotides are TGCGCCAGCAGCCAAGATAGGAAGACTAGCGGGATAAGACGGGAGACCCAGTACTTC.